The entry below gives a single T cell receptor beta chain sequence along with its context. This sample stems from a study of shared clonotypes between healthy human individuals. Study details: Per donor, three plates held CD4 naive cells, three held CD4 memory, two held CD8 naive and one held CD8 memory.

Germline loops: CDR1 MNHNS, CDR2 SASEGT. J was trimmed by 3 bases and V by 6 bases; bases with no gene match: 7. The CDR3 loop spans 15 amino acids. Original methodology: Filtering of immunoSEQ junctional sequences could not match full-length read filtering. TCRdb's copy holds only in-frame clones and misses some; the assay was immunoSEQ multiplex PCR. The V and J calls and clone size are taken from that table; D and trimming were inferred from the DNA. The table records approximately 2.5 million clones, 93% of them present only once. The source material was naive CD4+ T cells from PBMCs. Subset reported: CD45RA+ positively selected. V gene TRBV6-1 combines with J gene TRBJ1-5, with 8 nucleotides matching TRBD1. This sequence was found in a man younger than 35 in good health. Some clones in this sample may be carry-over from other donors' samples. CDR3 nucleotides: TGTGCCAGCAGGGGCAGGGGGCTGAACAATCAGCCCCAGCATTTT. As protein: CASRGRGLNNQPQHF.